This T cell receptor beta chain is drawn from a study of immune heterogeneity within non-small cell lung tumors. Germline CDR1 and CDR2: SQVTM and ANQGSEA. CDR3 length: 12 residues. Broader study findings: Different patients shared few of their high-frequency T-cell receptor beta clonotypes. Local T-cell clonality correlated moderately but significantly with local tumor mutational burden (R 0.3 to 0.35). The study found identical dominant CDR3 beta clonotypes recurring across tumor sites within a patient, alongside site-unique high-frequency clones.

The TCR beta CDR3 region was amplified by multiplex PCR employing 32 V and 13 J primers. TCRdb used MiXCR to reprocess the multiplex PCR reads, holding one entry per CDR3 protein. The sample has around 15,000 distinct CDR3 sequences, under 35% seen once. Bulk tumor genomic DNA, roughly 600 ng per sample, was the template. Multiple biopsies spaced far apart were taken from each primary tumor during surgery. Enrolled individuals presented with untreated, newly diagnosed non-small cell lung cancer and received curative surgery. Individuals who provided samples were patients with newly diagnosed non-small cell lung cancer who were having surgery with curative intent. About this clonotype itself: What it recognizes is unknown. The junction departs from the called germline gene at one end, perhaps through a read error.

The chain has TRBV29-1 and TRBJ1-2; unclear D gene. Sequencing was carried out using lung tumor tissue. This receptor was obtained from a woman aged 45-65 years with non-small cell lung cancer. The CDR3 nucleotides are TGCAGCGTCTCTTCCGCTCACTATTGCTACACCTTC. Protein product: CSVSSAHYCYTF. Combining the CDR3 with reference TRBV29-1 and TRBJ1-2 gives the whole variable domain SAVISQKPSRDICQRGTSLTIQCQVDSQVTMMFWYRQQPGQSLTLIATANQGSEATYESGFVIDKFPISRPNLTFSTLTVSNMSPEDSSIYLCSVSSAHYCYTFGSGTRLTVV.